This entry describes one TCR beta chain. One base away lies a much larger clone, so this may be a sequencing read error. This record belongs to a study of breast tumors, draining lymph nodes, adjacent tissues. TCRdb recomputed calls from the multiplex PCR reads with MiXCR, one row per CDR3 protein. The sample has roughly 220,000 distinct CDR3 sequences, under 35% seen once; the top ten hold 3.6%. Samples came from axillary lymph nodes draining the breast cancer. CDR1 is SGHVS and CDR2 is FQNEAQ in the germline V gene. The CDR3 totals 17 residues. The sample was axillary lymph node tissue. The source is a female donor with breast cancer. Some clones in this sample may be carry-over from other donors' samples. The rearrangement uses TRBV7-8 and TRBJ2-3, with D possibly matching TRBD1 (5 bases). The CDR3 DNA follows: TGTGCCAGCAGCTTAGGGTCGGCAGGGCATAGCACAGATCCGCAGTATTTT. Amino acid sequence: CASSLGSAGHSTDPQYF.